The clone carrying this T cell receptor beta chain occurred many times. Its specificity is unknown. The sample belongs to a study of T cell repertoires in cytomegalovirus infection. Germline V gene lookup returns CDR1 SGHNT and CDR2 YYREEE (reference sequence). CDR3 length: 12 residues. V trimming: 4 bases; J trimming: 8 bases; junction bases outside the gene matches: 5. TCRdb called the reads again in MiXCR, with one record for every CDR3 protein. Among 70,000 to 95,000 distinct CDR3 sequences, about 29% were seen once, and the ten largest hold about 72%. Regarding the study as a whole: The study found HLA-C-restricted CMV-specific TCR beta clonotypes dominating the ex vivo response. People with CMV and the relevant HLA were identified by cumulative public TCR beta family frequency.

V and J are TRBV5-4 and TRBJ1-2; 7 bases are shared with TRBD1. The source is a human donor in good health (CMV status not recorded). Some clones in this sample may be carry-over from other donors' samples. The input for sequencing was CD8+ T cells from cultured PBMCs, taken from culture after CMV antigen stimulation. The CDR3 reads CASSDRDRGYTF. The CDR3 DNA follows: TGTGCCAGCAGCGACCGGGACAGAGGCTACACCTTC.